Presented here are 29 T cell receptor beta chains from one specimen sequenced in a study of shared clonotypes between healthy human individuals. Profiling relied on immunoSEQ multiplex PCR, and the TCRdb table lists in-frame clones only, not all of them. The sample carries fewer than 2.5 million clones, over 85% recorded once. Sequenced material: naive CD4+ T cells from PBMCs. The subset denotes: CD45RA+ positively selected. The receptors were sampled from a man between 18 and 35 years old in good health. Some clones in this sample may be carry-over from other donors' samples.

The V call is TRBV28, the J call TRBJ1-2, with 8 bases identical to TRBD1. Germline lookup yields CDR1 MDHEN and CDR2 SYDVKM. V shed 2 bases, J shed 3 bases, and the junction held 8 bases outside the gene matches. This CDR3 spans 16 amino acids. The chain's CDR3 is CASSLVGQGAYYGYTF. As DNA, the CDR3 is TGTGCCAGCAGTTTAGTCGGGCAGGGGGCTTACTATGGCTACACCTTC.

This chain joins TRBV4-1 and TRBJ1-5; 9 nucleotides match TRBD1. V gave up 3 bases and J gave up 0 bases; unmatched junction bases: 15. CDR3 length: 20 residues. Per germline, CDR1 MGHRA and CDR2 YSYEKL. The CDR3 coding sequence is TGCGCCAGCAGCCAGTTAAAAGGGACAGGGTATTACAATAGCAATCAGCCCCAGCATTTT. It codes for CASSQLKGTGYYNSNQPQHF.

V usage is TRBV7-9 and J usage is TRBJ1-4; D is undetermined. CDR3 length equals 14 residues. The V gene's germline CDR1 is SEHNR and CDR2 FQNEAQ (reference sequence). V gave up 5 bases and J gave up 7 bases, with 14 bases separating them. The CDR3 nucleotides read TGTGCCAGCAGCCCAGGTCGTTCCGGTGAAAAACTGTTTTTT. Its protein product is CASSPGRSGEKLFF.

CDR3 in DNA: TGTGCCAGCAGTTATAATAGTGGGGGAAACACTGAAGCTTTCTTT. As protein: CASSYNSGGNTEAFF. J is TRBJ1-1 and V is TRBV6-5, with D perhaps matching TRBD1 (5 bases). V was clipped by 3 bases and J by 2 bases, with 13 bases between them. The CDR3 contains 15 residues. CDR1 MNHEY and CDR2 SVGAGI come from the germline V gene.

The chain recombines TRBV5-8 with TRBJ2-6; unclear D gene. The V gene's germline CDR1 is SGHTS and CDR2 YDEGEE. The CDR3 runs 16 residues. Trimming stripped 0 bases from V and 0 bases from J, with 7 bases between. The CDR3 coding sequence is TGTGCCAGCAGCTTGGGACAAAGCTCTGGGGCCAACGTCCTGACTTTC. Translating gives CASSLGQSSGANVLTF.

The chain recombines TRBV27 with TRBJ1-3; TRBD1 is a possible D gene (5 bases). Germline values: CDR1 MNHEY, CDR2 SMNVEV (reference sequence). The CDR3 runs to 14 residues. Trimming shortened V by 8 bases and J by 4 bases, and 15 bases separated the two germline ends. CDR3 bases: TGTGCCAGCCCCTCGGGGGTAAGAGGAAACACCATATATTTT. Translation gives CASPSGVRGNTIYF.

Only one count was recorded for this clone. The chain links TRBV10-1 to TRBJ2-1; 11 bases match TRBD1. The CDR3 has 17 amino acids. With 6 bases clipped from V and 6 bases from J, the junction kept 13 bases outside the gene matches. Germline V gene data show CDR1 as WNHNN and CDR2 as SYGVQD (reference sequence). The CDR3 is CASRRTGGGRAGNEQFF. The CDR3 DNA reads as TGCGCCAGCAGGAGGACAGGGGGCGGTAGGGCGGGCAATGAGCAGTTCTTC.

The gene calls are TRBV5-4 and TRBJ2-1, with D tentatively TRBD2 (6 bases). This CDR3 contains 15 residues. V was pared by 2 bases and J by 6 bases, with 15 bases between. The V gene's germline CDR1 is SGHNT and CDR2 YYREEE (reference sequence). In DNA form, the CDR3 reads TGTGCCAGCAGCTTTGGAGGGCCCTCCCTCAATGAGCAGTTCTTC. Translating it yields CASSFGGPSLNEQFF.

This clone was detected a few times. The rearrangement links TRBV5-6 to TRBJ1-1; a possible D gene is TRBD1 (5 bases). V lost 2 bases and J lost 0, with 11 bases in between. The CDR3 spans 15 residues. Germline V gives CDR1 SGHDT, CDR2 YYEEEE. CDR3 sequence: CASSLLGALNTEAFF. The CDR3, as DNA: TGTGCCAGCAGCTTACTTGGGGCGCTGAACACTGAAGCTTTCTTT.

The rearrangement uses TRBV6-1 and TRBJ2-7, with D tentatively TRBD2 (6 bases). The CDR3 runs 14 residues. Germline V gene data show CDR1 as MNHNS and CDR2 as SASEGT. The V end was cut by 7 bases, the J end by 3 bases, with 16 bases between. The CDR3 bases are TGTGCCAGCAACCAAAGGACGGGAGACTACGAGCAGTACTTC. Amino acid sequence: CASNQRTGDYEQYF.

CDR3 bases: TGTGCCAGCAGCTTGCGGGCAGCCGGCAGGGGCTACGAGCAGTACTTC. As protein: CASSLRAAGRGYEQYF. V and J are TRBV5-4 and TRBJ2-7, with D possibly TRBD1 on 6 matching bases. V lost 1 base to trimming and J lost 3 bases, with 17 bases between them. There are 16 residues in the CDR3. The germline CDR1 and CDR2 sequences are SGHNT and YYREEE (reference sequence).

In nucleotides, the CDR3 is TGTGCCAGCAGTCCGAGCGGGCGGGGGGGCACTGAAGCTTTCTTT. It encodes CASSPSGRGGTEAFF. V gene TRBV28 combines with J gene TRBJ1-1; perhaps TRBD1 as D (5 bases). The V gene's germline CDR1 is MDHEN and CDR2 SYDVKM. V was cut by 5 bases and J by 4 bases, with 17 bases left in between. This CDR3 contains 15 residues. The full variable domain, with the rest looked up from reference TRBV28 and TRBJ1-1, is DVKVTQSSRYLVKRTGEKVFLECVQDMDHENMFWYRQDPGLGLRLIYFSYDVKMKEKGDIPEGYSVSREKKERFSLILESASTNQTSMYLCASSPSGRGGTEAFFGQGTRLTVV.

CDR3 sequence: CASSSQGYWTSGRGNEQFF. DNA of the CDR3: TGTGCCAGCAGCTCGCAGGGATATTGGACTAGCGGGAGGGGGAATGAGCAGTTCTTC. This chain connects TRBV7-3 to TRBJ2-1; TRBD2 aligns across 15 bases. Germline assignment: CDR1 SGHTA and CDR2 FQGTGA. V lost 4 bases and J lost 7; bases outside the gene matches: 14. The CDR3 runs 19 residues.

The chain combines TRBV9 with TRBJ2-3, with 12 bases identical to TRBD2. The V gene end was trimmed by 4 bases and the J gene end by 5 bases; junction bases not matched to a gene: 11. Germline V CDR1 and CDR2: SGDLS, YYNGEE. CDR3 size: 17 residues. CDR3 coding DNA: TGTGCCAGCAGCCCCCGGCTAGCGGGAGGGCCGGGAGATACGCAGTATTTT. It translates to CASSPRLAGGPGDTQYF.

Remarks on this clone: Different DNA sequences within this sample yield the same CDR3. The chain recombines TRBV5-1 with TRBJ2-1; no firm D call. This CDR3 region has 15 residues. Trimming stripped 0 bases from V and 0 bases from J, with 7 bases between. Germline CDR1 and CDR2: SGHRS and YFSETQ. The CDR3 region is CASSLGGSSYNEQFF. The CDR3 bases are TGCGCCAGCAGCTTGGGTGGAAGCTCCTACAATGAGCAGTTCTTC.

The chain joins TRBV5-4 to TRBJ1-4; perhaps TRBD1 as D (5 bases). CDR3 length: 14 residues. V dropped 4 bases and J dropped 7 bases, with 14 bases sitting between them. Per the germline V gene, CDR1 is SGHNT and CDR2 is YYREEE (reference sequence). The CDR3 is CASSNQGASEKLFF. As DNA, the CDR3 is TGTGCCAGCAGCAACCAGGGAGCTAGTGAAAAACTGTTTTTT.

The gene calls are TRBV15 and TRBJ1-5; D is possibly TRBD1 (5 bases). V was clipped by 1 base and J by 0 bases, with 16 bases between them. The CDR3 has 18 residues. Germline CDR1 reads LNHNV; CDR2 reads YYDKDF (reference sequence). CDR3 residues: CATSRGGWRGLSNQPQHF. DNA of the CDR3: TGTGCCACCAGCAGAGGGGGTTGGAGGGGCCTTAGCAATCAGCCCCAGCATTTT.

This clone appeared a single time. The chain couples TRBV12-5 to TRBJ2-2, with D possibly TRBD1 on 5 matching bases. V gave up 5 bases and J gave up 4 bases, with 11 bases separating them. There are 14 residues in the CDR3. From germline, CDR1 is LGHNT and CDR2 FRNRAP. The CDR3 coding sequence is TGTGCTAGTGGTGCAGGGTTGCTCACCGGGGAGCTGTTTTTT. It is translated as CASGAGLLTGELFF.

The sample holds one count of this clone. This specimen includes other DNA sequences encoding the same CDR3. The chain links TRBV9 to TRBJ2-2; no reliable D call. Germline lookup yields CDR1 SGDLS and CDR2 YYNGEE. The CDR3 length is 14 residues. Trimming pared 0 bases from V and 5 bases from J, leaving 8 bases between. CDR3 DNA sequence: TGTGCCAGCAGCGTAGGTCTGGTGACCGGGGAGCTGTTTTTT. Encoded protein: CASSVGLVTGELFF.

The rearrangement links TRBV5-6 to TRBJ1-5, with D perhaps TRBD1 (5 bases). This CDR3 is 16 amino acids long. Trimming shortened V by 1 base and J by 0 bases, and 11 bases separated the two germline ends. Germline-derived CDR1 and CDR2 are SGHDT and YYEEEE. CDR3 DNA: TGTGCCAGCAGCTTGTTCAGGGCATATAGCAATCAGCCCCAGCATTTT. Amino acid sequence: CASSLFRAYSNQPQHF.

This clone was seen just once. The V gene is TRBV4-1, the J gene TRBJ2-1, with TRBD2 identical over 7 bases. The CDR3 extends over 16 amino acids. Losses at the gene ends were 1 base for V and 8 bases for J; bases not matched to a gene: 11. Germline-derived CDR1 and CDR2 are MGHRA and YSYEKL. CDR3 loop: CASSQGLWEGIDEQFF. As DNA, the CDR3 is TGCGCCAGCAGCCAAGGGTTATGGGAGGGTATTGATGAGCAGTTCTTC.

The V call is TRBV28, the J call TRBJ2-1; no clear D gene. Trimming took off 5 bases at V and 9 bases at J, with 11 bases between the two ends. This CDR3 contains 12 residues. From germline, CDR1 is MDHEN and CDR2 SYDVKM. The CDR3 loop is CASSLPFSEQFF. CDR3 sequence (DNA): TGTGCCAGCAGTCTTCCCTTCAGTGAGCAGTTCTTC.

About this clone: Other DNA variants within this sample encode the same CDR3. DNA for the CDR3: TGTGCCAGCAGCGGACAGTCCTACGAGCAGTACTTC. Protein: CASSGQSYEQYF. V gene TRBV2 combines with J gene TRBJ2-7; D may be TRBD1 (6 bases). V shed 6 bases and J shed 1 base, with 7 bases lying between them. CDR1 is SNHLY and CDR2 is FYNNEI in the germline V gene. This CDR3 spans 12 amino acids.

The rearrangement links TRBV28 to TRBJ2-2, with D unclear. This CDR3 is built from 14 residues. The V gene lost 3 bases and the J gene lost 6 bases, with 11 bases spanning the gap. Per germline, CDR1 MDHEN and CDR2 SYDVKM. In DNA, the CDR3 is TGTGCCAGCAGTTTTTGGGTCCGGTCCGGGGAGCTGTTTTTT. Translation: CASSFWVRSGELFF.

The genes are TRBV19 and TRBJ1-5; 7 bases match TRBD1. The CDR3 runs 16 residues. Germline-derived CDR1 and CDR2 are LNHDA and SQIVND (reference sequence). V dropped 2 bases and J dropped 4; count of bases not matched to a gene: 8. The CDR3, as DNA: TGTGCCAGTAGTATATTGGGAGGGGGCTGGAATCAGCCCCAGCATTTT. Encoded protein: CASSILGGGWNQPQHF.

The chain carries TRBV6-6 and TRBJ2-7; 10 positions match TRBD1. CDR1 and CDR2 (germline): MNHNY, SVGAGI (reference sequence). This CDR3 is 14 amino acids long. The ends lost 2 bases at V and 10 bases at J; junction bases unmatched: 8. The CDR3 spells CASSYATGQGTQYF. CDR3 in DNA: TGTGCCAGCAGTTACGCAACGGGACAGGGGACACAGTACTTC.

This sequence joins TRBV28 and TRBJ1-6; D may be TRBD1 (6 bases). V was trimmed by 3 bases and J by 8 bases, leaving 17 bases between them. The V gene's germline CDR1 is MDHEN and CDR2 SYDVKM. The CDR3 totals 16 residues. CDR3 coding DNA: TGTGCCAGCAGTTTGCTGGGGGCAGGATACGATTCACCCCTCCACTTT. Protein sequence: CASSLLGAGYDSPLHF. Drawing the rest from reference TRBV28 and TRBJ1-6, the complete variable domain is DVKVTQSSRYLVKRTGEKVFLECVQDMDHENMFWYRQDPGLGLRLIYFSYDVKMKEKGDIPEGYSVSREKKERFSLILESASTNQTSMYLCASSLLGAGYDSPLHFGNGTRLTVT.

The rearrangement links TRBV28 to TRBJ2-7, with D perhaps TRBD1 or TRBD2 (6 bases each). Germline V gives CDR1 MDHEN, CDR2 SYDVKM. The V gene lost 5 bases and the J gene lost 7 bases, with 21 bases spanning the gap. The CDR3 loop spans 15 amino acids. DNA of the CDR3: TGTGCCAGCAGTAGCCCGGGGGCCCCAATGGAGGAGCAGTACTTC. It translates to CASSSPGAPMEEQYF.

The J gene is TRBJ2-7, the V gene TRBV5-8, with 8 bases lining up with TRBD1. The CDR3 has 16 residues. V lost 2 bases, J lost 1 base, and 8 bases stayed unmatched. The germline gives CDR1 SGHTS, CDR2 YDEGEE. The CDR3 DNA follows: TGTGCCAGCAGCTTTTTTCGGGACAGGACGTCCTACGAGCAGTACTTC. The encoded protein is CASSFFRDRTSYEQYF.